The table lists the clone carrying this T cell receptor beta chain with a few counts. No antigen is known for it. The CDR3 is 13 amino acids. The germline V and J ends were trimmed by 4 bases and 10 bases, with 16 bases remaining between them. CDR1 and CDR2 (germline): LNHDA, SQIVND (reference sequence). This sample stems from a study of CD8 T cells in ankylosing spondylitis. TCRdb reprocessed the 5' RACE reads via MiXCR and lists one record per CDR3 protein. The table lists about 460,000 distinct CDR3 sequences, roughly 5% of them singletons. The study's findings and limits: In reactive arthritis synovial fluid and blood, some motif variants had been reported before. Disease-associated clones were reportedly significantly overrepresented in matched ankylosing spondylitis synovial fluid. For ankylosing spondylitis blood, a TCR beta motif of under ten highly homologous variants appeared characteristic.

The clonotype comes from a male donor with ankylosing spondylitis. The sequenced material came from blood, either unsorted or a sorted T cell fraction (not recorded which). This chain uses TRBV19 with TRBJ1-1; D is possibly TRBD1 (5 bases). CDR3 sequence reads: CASSTTGPGVAFF. CDR3 nucleotide sequence: TGTGCCAGTAGTACCACGGGACCCGGCGTAGCTTTCTTT.